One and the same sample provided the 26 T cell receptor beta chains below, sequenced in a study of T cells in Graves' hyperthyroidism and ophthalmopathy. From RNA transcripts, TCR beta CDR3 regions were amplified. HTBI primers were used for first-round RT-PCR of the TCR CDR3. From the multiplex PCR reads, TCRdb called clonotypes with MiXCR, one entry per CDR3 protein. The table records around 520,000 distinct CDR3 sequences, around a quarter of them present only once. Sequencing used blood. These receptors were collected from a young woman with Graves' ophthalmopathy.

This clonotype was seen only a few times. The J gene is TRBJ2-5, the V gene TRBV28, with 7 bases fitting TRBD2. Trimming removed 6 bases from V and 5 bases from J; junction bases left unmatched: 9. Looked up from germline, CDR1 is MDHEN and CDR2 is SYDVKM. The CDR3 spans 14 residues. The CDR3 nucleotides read TGTGCCAGCAGGAAAGCGGGACGCTCGGAGACCCAGTACTTC. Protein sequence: CASRKAGRSETQYF.

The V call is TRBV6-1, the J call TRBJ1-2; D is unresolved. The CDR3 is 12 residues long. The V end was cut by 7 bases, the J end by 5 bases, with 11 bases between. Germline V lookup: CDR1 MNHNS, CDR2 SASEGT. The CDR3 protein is CASTDLGYGYTF. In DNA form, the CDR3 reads TGTGCCAGCACTGACTTGGGTTATGGCTACACCTTC.

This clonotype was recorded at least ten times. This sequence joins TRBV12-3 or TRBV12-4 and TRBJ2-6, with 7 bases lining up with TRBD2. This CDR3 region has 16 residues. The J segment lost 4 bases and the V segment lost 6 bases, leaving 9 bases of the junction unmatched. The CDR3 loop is CASSLRGGEGANVLTF. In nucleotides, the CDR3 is TGTGCCAGCAGCCTACGGGGAGGGGAAGGGGCCAACGTCCTGACTTTC.

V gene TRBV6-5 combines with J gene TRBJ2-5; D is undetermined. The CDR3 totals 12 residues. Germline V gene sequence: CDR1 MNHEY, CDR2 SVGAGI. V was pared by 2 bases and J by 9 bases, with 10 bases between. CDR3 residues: CASSYKFGAQYF. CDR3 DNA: TGTGCCAGCAGTTACAAGTTTGGGGCCCAGTACTTC.

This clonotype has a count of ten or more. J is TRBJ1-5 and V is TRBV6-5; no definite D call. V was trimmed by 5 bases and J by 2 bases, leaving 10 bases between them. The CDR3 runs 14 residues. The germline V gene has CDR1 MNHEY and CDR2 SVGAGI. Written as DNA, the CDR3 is TGTGCCAGCAGTACCCTCGGTGGCAATCAGCCCCAGCATTTT. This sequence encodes CASSTLGGNQPQHF.

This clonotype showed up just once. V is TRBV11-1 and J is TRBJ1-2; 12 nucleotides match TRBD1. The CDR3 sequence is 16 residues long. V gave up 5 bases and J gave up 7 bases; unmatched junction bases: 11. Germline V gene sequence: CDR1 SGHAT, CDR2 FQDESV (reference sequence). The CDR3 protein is CASSHSGQGATGGYTF. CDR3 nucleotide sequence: TGTGCCAGCAGCCATTCGGGACAGGGGGCTACAGGTGGCTACACCTTC.

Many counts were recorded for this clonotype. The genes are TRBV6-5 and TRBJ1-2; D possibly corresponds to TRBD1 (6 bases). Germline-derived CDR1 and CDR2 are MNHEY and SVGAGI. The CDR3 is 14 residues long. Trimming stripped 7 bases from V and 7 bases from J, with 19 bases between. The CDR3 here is CASIPGQGSSGYTF. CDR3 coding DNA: TGTGCCAGCATTCCCGGGCAGGGGTCAAGTGGCTACACCTTC.

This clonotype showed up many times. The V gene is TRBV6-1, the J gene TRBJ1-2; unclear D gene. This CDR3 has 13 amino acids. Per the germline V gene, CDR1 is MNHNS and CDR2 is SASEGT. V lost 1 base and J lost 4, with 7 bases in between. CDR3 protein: CASSEVAVYGYTF. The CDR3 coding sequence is TGTGCCAGCAGTGAAGTGGCAGTCTATGGCTACACCTTC.

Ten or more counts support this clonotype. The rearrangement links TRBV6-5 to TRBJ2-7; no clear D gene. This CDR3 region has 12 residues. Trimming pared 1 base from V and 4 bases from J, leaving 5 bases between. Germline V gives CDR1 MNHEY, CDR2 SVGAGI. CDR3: CASSYFGYEQYF. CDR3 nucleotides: TGTGCCAGCAGTTACTTCGGGTACGAGCAGTACTTC.

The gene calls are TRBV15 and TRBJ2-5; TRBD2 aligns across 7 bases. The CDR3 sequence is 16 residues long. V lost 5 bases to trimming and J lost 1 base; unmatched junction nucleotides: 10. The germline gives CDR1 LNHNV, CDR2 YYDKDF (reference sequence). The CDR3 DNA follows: TGTGCCACCAGCGTCGGTGCAGGGAGGGTCCAAGAGACCCAGTACTTC. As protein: CATSVGAGRVQETQYF.

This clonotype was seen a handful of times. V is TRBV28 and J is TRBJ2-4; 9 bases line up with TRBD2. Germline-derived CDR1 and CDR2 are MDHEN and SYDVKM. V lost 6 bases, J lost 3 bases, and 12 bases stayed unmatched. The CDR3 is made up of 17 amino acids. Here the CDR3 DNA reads TGTGCCAGCAGCCTACGTCCTAGCGGGAATGTCAAAAACATTCAGTACTTC. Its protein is CASSLRPSGNVKNIQYF.

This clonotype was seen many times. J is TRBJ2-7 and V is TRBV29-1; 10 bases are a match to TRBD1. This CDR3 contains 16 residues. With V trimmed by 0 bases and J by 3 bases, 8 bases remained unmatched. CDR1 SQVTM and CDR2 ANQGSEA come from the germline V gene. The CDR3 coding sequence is TGCAGCGTTGAAGATGGGGACAGGGGAAGTGGCTACGAGCAGTACTTC. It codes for CSVEDGDRGSGYEQYF.

The CDR3 protein is CASSSTQGEETQYF. The CDR3 DNA sequence: TGCGCCAGCAGCTCGACCCAGGGGGAGGAGACCCAGTACTTC. The rearrangement uses TRBV5-1 and TRBJ2-5; 7 bases align to TRBD1. This CDR3 is built from 14 residues. Losses at the gene ends were 3 bases for V and 5 bases for J; bases not matched to a gene: 7. CDR1 is SGHRS, CDR2 YFSETQ, per germline.

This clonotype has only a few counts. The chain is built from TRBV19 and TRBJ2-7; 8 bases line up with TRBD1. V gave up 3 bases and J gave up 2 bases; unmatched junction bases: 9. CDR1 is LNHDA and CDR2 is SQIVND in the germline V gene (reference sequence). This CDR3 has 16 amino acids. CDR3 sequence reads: CASSIAAQGVAYEQYF. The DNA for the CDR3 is TGTGCCAGTAGTATTGCGGCACAGGGGGTAGCCTACGAGCAGTACTTC.

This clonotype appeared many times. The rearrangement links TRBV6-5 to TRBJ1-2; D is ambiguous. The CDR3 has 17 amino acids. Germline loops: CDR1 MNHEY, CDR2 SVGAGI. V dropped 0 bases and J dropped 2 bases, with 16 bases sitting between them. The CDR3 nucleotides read TGTGCCAGCAGTTACTCTCTGACACCACGGGGAAACTATGGCTACACCTTC. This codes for CASSYSLTPRGNYGYTF.

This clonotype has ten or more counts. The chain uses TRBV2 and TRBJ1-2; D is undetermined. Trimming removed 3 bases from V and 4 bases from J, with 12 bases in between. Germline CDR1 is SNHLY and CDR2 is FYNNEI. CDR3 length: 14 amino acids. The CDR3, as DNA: TGTGCCAGCAGTGAGGTGTCACTGTCCTATGGCTACACCTTC. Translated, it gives CASSEVSLSYGYTF.

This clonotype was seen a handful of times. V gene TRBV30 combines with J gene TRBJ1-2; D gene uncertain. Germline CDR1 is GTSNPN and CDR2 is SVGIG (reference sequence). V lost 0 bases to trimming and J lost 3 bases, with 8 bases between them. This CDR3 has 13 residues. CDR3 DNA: TGTGCCTGGAGTGTATGGAATTACTATGGCTACACCTTC. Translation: CAWSVWNYYGYTF.

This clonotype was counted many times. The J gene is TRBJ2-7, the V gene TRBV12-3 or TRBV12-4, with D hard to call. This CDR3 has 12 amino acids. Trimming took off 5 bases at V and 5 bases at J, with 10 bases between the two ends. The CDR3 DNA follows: TGTGCCAGCAGTAGGTACAGCGACGAGCAGTACTTC. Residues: CASSRYSDEQYF.

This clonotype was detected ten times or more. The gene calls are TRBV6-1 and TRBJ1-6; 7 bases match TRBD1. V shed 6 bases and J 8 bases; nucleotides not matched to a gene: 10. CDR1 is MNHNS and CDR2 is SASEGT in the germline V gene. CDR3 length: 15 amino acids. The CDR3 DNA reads TGTGCCAGCAGCGATAAGACAGGGAGGGATTCACCCCTCCACTTT. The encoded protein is CASSDKTGRDSPLHF.

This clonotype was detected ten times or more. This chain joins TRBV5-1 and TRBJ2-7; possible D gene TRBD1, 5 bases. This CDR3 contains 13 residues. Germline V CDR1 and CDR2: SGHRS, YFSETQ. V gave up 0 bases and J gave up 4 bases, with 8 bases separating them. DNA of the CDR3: TGCGCCAGCAGCTTGGGCAAGGGGTACGAGCAGTACTTC. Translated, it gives CASSLGKGYEQYF.

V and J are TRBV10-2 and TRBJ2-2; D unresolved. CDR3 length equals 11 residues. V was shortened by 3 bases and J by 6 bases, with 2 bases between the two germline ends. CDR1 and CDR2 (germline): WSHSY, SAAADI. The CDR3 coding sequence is TGCGCCAGCAGTGACTCCGGGGAGCTGTTTTTT. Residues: CASSDSGELFF.

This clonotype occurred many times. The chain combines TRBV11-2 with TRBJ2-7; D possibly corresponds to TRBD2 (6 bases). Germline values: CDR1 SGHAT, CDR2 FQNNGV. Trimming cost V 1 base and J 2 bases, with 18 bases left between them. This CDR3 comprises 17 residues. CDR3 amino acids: CASSLVSLGTQTYEQYF. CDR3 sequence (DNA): TGTGCCAGCAGCTTAGTTTCTTTAGGGACTCAAACCTACGAGCAGTACTTC.

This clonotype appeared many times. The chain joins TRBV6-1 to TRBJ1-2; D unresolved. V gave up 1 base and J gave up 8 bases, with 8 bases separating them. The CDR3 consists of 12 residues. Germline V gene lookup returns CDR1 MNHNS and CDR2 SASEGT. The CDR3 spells CASSEDQKGYTF. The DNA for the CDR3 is TGTGCCAGCAGTGAAGATCAGAAGGGCTACACCTTC.

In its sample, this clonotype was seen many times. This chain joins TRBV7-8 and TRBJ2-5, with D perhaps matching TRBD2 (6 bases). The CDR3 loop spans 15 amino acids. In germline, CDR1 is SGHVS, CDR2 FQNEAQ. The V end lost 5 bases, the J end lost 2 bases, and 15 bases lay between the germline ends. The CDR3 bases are TGTGCCAGCAGCCGACGGAGGGATATACAAGAGACCCAGTACTTC. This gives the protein CASSRRRDIQETQYF.

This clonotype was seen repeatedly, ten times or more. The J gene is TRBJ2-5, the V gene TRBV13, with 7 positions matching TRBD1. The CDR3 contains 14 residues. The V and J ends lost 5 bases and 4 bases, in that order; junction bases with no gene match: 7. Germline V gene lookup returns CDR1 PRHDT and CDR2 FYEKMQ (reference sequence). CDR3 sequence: CASSVWDRRETQYF. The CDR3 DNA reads TGTGCCAGCAGCGTATGGGACAGAAGAGAGACCCAGTACTTC.

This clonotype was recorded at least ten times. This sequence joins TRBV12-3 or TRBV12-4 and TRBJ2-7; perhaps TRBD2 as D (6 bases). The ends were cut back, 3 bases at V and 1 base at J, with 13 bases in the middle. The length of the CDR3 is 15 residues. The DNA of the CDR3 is TGTGCCAGCAGTTTCCCGGGGGTGGTTTCCTACGAGCAGTACTTC. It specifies CASSFPGVVSYEQYF.